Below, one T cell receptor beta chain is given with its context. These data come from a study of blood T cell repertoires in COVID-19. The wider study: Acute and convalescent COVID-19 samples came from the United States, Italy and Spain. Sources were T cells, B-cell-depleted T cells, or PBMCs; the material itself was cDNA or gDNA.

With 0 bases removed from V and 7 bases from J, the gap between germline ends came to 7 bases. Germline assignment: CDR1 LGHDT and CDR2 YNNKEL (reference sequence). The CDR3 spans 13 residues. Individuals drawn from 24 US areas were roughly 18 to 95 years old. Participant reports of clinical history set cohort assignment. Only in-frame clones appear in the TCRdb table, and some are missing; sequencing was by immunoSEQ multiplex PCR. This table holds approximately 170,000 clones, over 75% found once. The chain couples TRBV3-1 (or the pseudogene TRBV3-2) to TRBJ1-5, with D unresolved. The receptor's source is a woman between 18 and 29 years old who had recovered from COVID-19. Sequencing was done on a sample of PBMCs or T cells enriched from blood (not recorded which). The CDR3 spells CASSQDVFQPQHF. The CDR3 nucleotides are TGTGCCAGCAGCCAAGATGTCTTCCAGCCCCAGCATTTT.